These 21 T cell receptor beta chains came from one sample sequenced in a study of blood T cell repertoires in COVID-19. Generated by immunoSEQ multiplex PCR, the TCRdb table keeps only in-frame clones and is missing some. The sample lists under 130,000 clones, 65% to 90% seen once, with roughly 4.2% in the top ten. The sequencing sample was made of peripheral blood. The receptors derive from a man aged 50 to 60 with acute or convalescent COVID-19.

This clone qualifies as medium-sized. The V gene is TRBV19, the J gene TRBJ2-7; D might be TRBD2 (6 bases). The V end lost 5 bases, the J end lost 0 bases, and 14 bases lay between the germline ends. Germline loops: CDR1 LNHDA, CDR2 SQIVND (reference sequence). This CDR3 is built from 15 residues. DNA of the CDR3: TGTGCCAGTAGTCCCCGGGACTCCAGCTCCTACGAGCAGTACTTC. This encodes CASSPRDSSSYEQYF.

The V and J genes are TRBV6-5 and TRBJ1-1; D might be TRBD1 (5 bases). The germline CDR1 and CDR2 sequences are MNHEY and SVGAGI. The CDR3 sequence is 12 residues long. V dropped 6 bases and J dropped 6 bases, with 11 bases sitting between them. CDR3 in amino acids: CASRGAGAEAFF. The CDR3 DNA reads as TGTGCCAGCAGAGGGGCAGGCGCTGAAGCTTTCTTT.

This clone showed up just once. This chain joins TRBV11-2 and TRBJ2-4; 9 bases fit TRBD1. The CDR3 length is 16 residues. CDR1 is SGHAT and CDR2 is FQNNGV in the germline V gene. The J segment lost 0 bases and the V segment lost 4 bases, leaving 4 bases of the junction unmatched. The CDR3 loop is CASSSGTGRAKNIQYF. CDR3 nucleotides: TGTGCCAGCAGCTCCGGGACAGGGCGAGCCAAAAACATTCAGTACTTC.

The V gene is TRBV9, the J gene TRBJ2-3; D perhaps matches TRBD2 (6 bases). V lost 1 base and J lost 7, with 16 bases in between. Germline V lookup: CDR1 SGDLS, CDR2 YYNGEE. This CDR3 is built from 15 residues. In DNA, the CDR3 is TGTGCCAGCAGCGTAAACGCGGGATCGGGGAATACGCAGTATTTT. This codes for CASSVNAGSGNTQYF.

This rearrangement joins TRBV27 to TRBJ1-6, with 8 bases identical to TRBD1. Germline V CDR1 and CDR2: MNHEY, SMNVEV (reference sequence). The CDR3 is 16 residues long. V was clipped by 4 bases and J by 2 bases; unmatched bases: 4. CDR3: CASSSETGAYNSPLHF. Written as DNA, the CDR3 is TGTGCCAGCAGTTCCGAGACAGGGGCCTATAATTCACCCCTCCACTTT.

This clone appeared a single time. This chain links TRBV12-5 with TRBJ1-1, with TRBD1 as a possible D gene (5 bases). The CDR3 loop spans 14 amino acids. Trimming took off 7 bases at V and 6 bases at J, with 18 bases between the two ends. The V gene's germline CDR1 is LGHNT and CDR2 FRNRAP. The CDR3 nucleotides are TGTGCTAGTGCCAAGGGCCCCGGAGGGGCTGAAGCTTTCTTT. It yields the protein CASAKGPGGAEAFF.

The V call is TRBV28, the J call TRBJ1-5; a weak D match, TRBD1 (5 bases). Per germline, CDR1 MDHEN and CDR2 SYDVKM. The V and J ends lost 5 bases and 7 bases respectively, with 18 bases between them. The CDR3 contains 15 residues. CDR3 in DNA: TGTGCCAGCAGTAGCGCGGGGGGGGGAGGCCAGCCCCAGCATTTT. It translates to CASSSAGGGGQPQHF.

The chain carries TRBV3-1 (or the pseudogene TRBV3-2) and TRBJ2-5; 7 nucleotides align to TRBD1. Germline V CDR1 and CDR2: LGHDT, YNNKEL (reference sequence). The CDR3 contains 15 residues. V trimming: 2 bases; J trimming: 2 bases; junction bases outside the gene matches: 5. The CDR3 sequence is CASSQMGQLQETQYF. The CDR3 DNA follows: TGTGCCAGCAGCCAAATGGGACAGCTTCAAGAGACCCAGTACTTC.

CDR3 nucleotides: TGTGCCAGCAGTCCGTGGAGGACAGGGAAGCATCAGCCCCAGCATTTT. Translating it yields CASSPWRTGKHQPQHF. The J gene is TRBJ1-5, the V gene TRBV27, with 8 bases identical to TRBD1. Germline V CDR1 and CDR2: MNHEY, SMNVEV (reference sequence). This CDR3 region has 16 residues. Trimming took 5 bases from V and 5 from J; bases not matched to a gene: 11.

This clone is a singleton in its sample. The chain joins TRBV10-3 to TRBJ2-7; TRBD2 matches 7 bases. V shed 6 bases and J 3 bases; nucleotides not matched to a gene: 8. The CDR3 runs to 14 residues. The germline CDR1 and CDR2 sequences are ENHRY and SYGVKD. CDR3: CAISGEGSYYEQYF. In nucleotides, the CDR3 is TGTGCCATCAGCGGGGAGGGGTCTTACTACGAGCAGTACTTC.

V gene TRBV6-4 combines with J gene TRBJ2-1, with D unclear. Germline assignment: CDR1 MRHNA and CDR2 SNTAGT. V was clipped by 3 bases and J by 2 bases, with 5 bases between them. The length of the CDR3 is 13 residues. CDR3 sequence (DNA): TGTGCCAGCAGTGAAAGCCCCTACAATGAGCAGTTCTTC. Its protein is CASSESPYNEQFF.

The chain recombines TRBV18 with TRBJ2-5; D gene unclear. Germline V lookup: CDR1 KGHSH, CDR2 LQKENI. The ends were cut back, 2 bases at V and 5 bases at J, with 6 bases in the middle. This CDR3 region has 12 residues. CDR3 protein: CASSPELETQYF. Written as DNA, the CDR3 is TGTGCCAGCTCACCAGAACTCGAGACCCAGTACTTC. Filled out from reference TRBV18 and TRBJ2-5, the complete variable domain reads NAGVMQNPRHLVRRRGQEARLRCSPMKGHSHVYWYRQLPEEGLKFMVYLQKENIIDESGMPKERFSAEFPKEGPSILRIQQVVRGDSAAYFCASSPELETQYFGPGTRLLVL.

This chain connects TRBV19 to TRBJ1-4, with TRBD1 matching 10 bases. Germline CDR1 reads LNHDA; CDR2 reads SQIVND (reference sequence). There are 16 residues in the CDR3. The V and J ends lost 6 bases and 4 bases, in that order; junction bases with no gene match: 8. CDR3 residues: CASRVTGGRLNEKLFF. CDR3 nucleotide sequence: TGTGCCAGTAGGGTGACAGGGGGCAGACTTAATGAAAAACTGTTTTTT.

The rearrangement links TRBV19 to TRBJ1-5; D possibly corresponds to TRBD1 (6 bases). V was trimmed by 4 bases and J by 5 bases, leaving 18 bases between them. Germline V CDR1 and CDR2: LNHDA, SQIVND (reference sequence). The CDR3 extends over 16 amino acids. The CDR3 loop reads CASSKSPQGFDQPQHF. CDR3 DNA: TGTGCCAGTAGTAAGTCACCACAGGGTTTCGATCAGCCCCAGCATTTT.

The chain has TRBV12-5 and TRBJ1-1; possible D gene TRBD1, 5 bases. The V gene lost 2 bases and the J gene lost 3 bases, with 16 bases spanning the gap. Germline V gene lookup returns CDR1 LGHNT and CDR2 FRNRAP. The CDR3 has 16 residues. The CDR3 coding sequence is TGTGCTAGTGGTTTGATCCGGGGACTCTCAGACACTGAAGCTTTCTTT. Its protein is CASGLIRGLSDTEAFF. Using reference TRBV12-5 and TRBJ1-1 for the parts outside the CDR3, the full variable domain is DARVTQTPRHKVTEMGQEVTMRCQPILGHNTVFWYRQTMMQGLELLAYFRNRAPLDDSGMPKDRFSAEMPDATLATLKIQPSEPRDSAVYFCASGLIRGLSDTEAFFGQGTRLTVV.

This rearrangement joins TRBV7-8 to TRBJ2-7, with TRBD2 as a possible D gene (5 bases). Trimming removed 6 bases at V and 0 bases at J, with 12 bases between. CDR1 SGHVS and CDR2 FQNEAQ come from the germline V gene. The length of the CDR3 is 14 residues. The CDR3 nucleotides are TGTGCCAGCAGGCCACTAGAGATCTCCTACGAGCAGTACTTC. Translated, it gives CASRPLEISYEQYF.

The chain uses TRBV9 and TRBJ1-1, with D tentatively TRBD1 (5 bases). Germline-derived CDR1 and CDR2 are SGDLS and YYNGEE. The V gene lost 4 bases and the J gene lost 1 base, with 17 bases spanning the gap. This CDR3 is 16 amino acids long. Written as DNA, the CDR3 is TGTGCCAGCAGCCCAGGGTTGGGCTATGAGAACACTGAAGCTTTCTTT. Its translation is CASSPGLGYENTEAFF.

The sample holds a few counts of this clone. Here the CDR3 DNA reads TGTGCCAGCAGCTTAGGGACTAGCTCCTACAATGAGCAGTTCTTC. The encoded protein is CASSLGTSSYNEQFF. V usage is TRBV7-8 and J usage is TRBJ2-1, with 7 bases lining up with TRBD2. Looked up from germline, CDR1 is SGHVS and CDR2 is FQNEAQ. V was clipped by 1 base and J by 0 bases; unmatched bases: 0. The CDR3 covers 15 residues.

The rearrangement uses TRBV29-1 and TRBJ1-1; 7 nucleotides agree with TRBD1. The V segment lost 8 bases and the J segment 2 bases; nucleotides outside the gene matches: 5. The CDR3 has 12 amino acids. From germline, CDR1 is SQVTM and CDR2 ANQGSEA. DNA for the CDR3: TGCAGCATCCGGGACAGTAACACTGAAGCTTTCTTT. Translating it yields CSIRDSNTEAFF.

The chain employs TRBV7-8 and TRBJ1-6; tentatively, D is TRBD1 (5 bases). Trimming cost V 5 bases and J 6 bases, with 17 bases left between them. The length of the CDR3 is 16 residues. Germline CDR1 SGHVS, CDR2 FQNEAQ. The CDR3 sequence is CASSPHGDSFNSPLHF. As DNA, the CDR3 is TGTGCCAGCAGCCCCCATGGTGACAGCTTTAATTCACCCCTCCACTTT.

V usage is TRBV7-2 and J usage is TRBJ1-1; possible D gene TRBD1, 5 bases. Germline-derived CDR1 and CDR2 are SGHTA and FQGNSA. V was shortened by 5 bases and J by 7 bases, with 11 bases between the two germline ends. This CDR3 has 12 amino acids. The CDR3 DNA sequence: TGTGCCAGCAGCCTTCGGACACTTGAAGCTTTCTTT. Its translation: CASSLRTLEAFF.